A selection of T cell receptor beta chains follows, all from one sample in a study of early T cells in non-severe SARS-CoV-2 infection. MiXCR, run by TCRdb on the 5' RACE reads, gives a single entry per CDR3 protein. The sample consists of 25,000 to 30,000 distinct CDR3 sequences, roughly 5% of them appearing once. Sample: whole blood. The receptors come from an adult who was a healthcare worker with PCR-confirmed SARS-CoV-2 infection or an uninfected control (not recorded which). Both conserved end residues are part of each CDR3. The order of the fields is J gene, D gene, clone size, V gene, CDR3 DNA, CDR3 protein. A D gene is named only where the DNA matches it firmly. Clone size, where shown, is once, few, many, or a class for clones that have expanded.

TRBJ2-3,-,-,TRBV7-6,TGTGCCAGCACCCCTTGGGGAGCCGCAGATACGCAGTATTTT,CASTPWGAADTQYF
TRBJ2-4,-,-,TRBV11-2,TGTGCCAGCAGCTTAGTTAGGGGACCGTTAGCCAAAAACATTCAGTACTTC,CASSLVRGPLAKNIQYF
TRBJ2-7,TRBD1,-,TRBV10-3,TGTGCCGTCCAGGGGGCCGGCCACGAGCAGTACTTC,CAVQGAGHEQYF
TRBJ2-3,TRBD2,many,TRBV12-3/TRBV12-4,TGTGCCAGCAGCCTAGCGGGAGGCACAGATACGCAGTATTTT,CASSLAGGTDTQYF
TRBJ2-6,-,many,TRBV27,TGTGCCCGATTGGATTGGGCGTCTGGGGCCAACGTCCTGACTTTC,CARLDWASGANVLTF
TRBJ2-3,TRBD2,-,TRBV27,TGTGCCAGCATCCTAGCGGGGGGCCACACAGATACGCAGTATTTT,CASILAGGHTDTQYF
TRBJ2-7,-,many,TRBV7-8,TGTGCCAGCAGCCGGGGGGCTAGCGGAAATTATCTAAGCTCCTACGAGCAGTACTTC,CASSRGASGNYLSSYEQYF
TRBJ2-1,TRBD2,many,TRBV28,TGTGCCAGCACTCAGCGGGAGGGCCGGTACAATGAGCAGTTCTTC,CASTQREGRYNEQFF
TRBJ2-1,-,many,TRBV28,TGTGCCAGCAGTTTATCCTCGACCGGGACCGCCCAGTTCTTC,CASSLSSTGTAQFF
TRBJ2-4,-,many,TRBV29-1,TGCAGCGTTGAAGATCCCAGGGGGGAGGAAAACATTCAGTACTTC,CSVEDPRGEENIQYF